The 7 T cell receptor beta chains below come from one sample, sequenced in a study of breast tumors, draining lymph nodes, adjacent tissues. TCRdb fed the multiplex PCR reads into MiXCR, producing one record per CDR3 protein. The sample consists of 200,000 or so distinct CDR3 sequences, approximately 30% of them appearing once. Samples came from axillary lymph nodes draining the breast cancer. The specimen sequenced was axillary lymph node tissue. These receptors were taken from a female donor with breast cancer. Some clones in this sample may be carry-over from other donors' samples.

Details on this clonotype: Since the CDR3 does not end with the conserved phenylalanine or tryptophan, this likely comes from a read error. The CDR3 sequence is CASSQRTSGTYNEQFL. The DNA for the CDR3 is TGTGCCAGCAGCCAGAGGACTAGCGGGACCTACAATGAGCAGTTCCTC. V usage is TRBV3-1 and J usage is TRBJ2-1; 12 nucleotides match TRBD2. This CDR3 is built from 16 residues. Germline-derived CDR1 and CDR2 are LGHDT and YNNKEL (reference sequence). The V segment lost 3 bases and the J segment 2 bases; nucleotides outside the gene matches: 2.

With regard to this clonotype: This may be a read error: a much more frequent sequence differs by one nucleotide. V gene TRBV6-5 combines with J gene TRBJ2-3; D remains ambiguous. Germline V gene data show CDR1 as MNHEY and CDR2 as SVGAGI. There are 11 residues in the CDR3. V lost 11 bases to trimming and J lost 6 bases, with 12 bases between them. CDR3 DNA: TGTGCCGGAGTCTTCATGGATACGCAGTATTTT. It translates to CAGVFMDTQYF.

This clonotype was seen repeatedly, ten times or more. V gene TRBV7-6 combines with J gene TRBJ1-3; D uncertain. Trimming left V 3 bases short and J 0 bases short, with 9 bases between. The CDR3 covers 15 residues. CDR1 is SGHVS and CDR2 is FNYEAQ in the germline V gene. CDR3 sequence: CASSFSHSSGNTIYF. CDR3 coding DNA: TGTGCCAGCAGCTTTTCGCACAGCTCTGGAAACACCATATATTTT. The complete variable domain, with remaining parts taken from reference TRBV7-6 and TRBJ1-3, reads GAGVSQSPRYKVTKRGQDVALRCDPISGHVSLYWYRQALGQGPEFLTYFNYEAQQDKSGLPNDRFSAERPEGSISTLTIQRTEQRDSAMYRCASSFSHSSGNTIYFGEGSWLTVV.

With respect to this clonotype: Since a much larger clone is just one base distant, this may be a read error. J is TRBJ2-1 and V is TRBV6-5; no clear D gene. CDR3 length: 15 amino acids. V dropped 4 bases and J dropped 7 bases, with 17 bases sitting between them. CDR1 MNHEY and CDR2 SVGAGI come from the germline V gene. For the CDR3, the DNA is TGTGCCAGCAGTTTAGGAGACGCCGGGCGGAATGAGCAGTTCTTC. It yields the protein CASSLGDAGRNEQFF.

J is TRBJ2-2 and V is TRBV27, with a weak D call TRBD2 (5 bases). CDR1 and CDR2 (germline): MNHEY, SMNVEV (reference sequence). V shed 2 bases and J shed 7 bases, with 17 bases lying between them. The CDR3 is made up of 16 amino acids. CDR3 loop: CASSLRPNTGSGELFF. The CDR3 DNA sequence: TGTGCCAGCAGTTTACGCCCTAACACGGGAAGCGGGGAGCTGTTTTTT.

This clonotype has ten or more counts. The rearrangement joins TRBV6-5 to TRBJ1-6; 7 bases map to TRBD1. Unmatched junction bases numbered 4, after V lost 2 bases and J lost 3 bases. The CDR3 consists of 16 residues. Germline CDR1 is MNHEY and CDR2 is SVGAGI. CDR3 amino acids: CASSYVRDSYNSPLHF. The CDR3 DNA is TGTGCCAGCAGTTACGTCCGGGACAGCTATAATTCACCCCTCCACTTT.

Note on this clonotype: This clone may be a read error of a much larger clone one base away. This chain uses TRBV7-2 with TRBJ2-1; either TRBD1 or TRBD2 may supply D (5 bases each). Germline CDR1 is SGHTA and CDR2 is FQGNSA. CDR3 length: 15 amino acids. The CDR3 is CASSLRGPSLGEQLF. The CDR3 DNA follows: TGTGCCAGCAGCTTACGGGGACCTTCTCTGGGTGAGCAGCTCTTC.